The entry below describes one TCR beta chain. The data stem from a study of blood T cell repertoires in COVID-19. About the research overall: COVID-19 samples collected from the United States, Italy and Spain covered acute and convalescent phases. Sample material is recorded as cDNA or gDNA derived from T cells, B-cell-depleted T cells, or PBMCs.

The CDR3 runs to 14 residues. Trimming stripped 1 base from V and 6 bases from J, with 13 bases between. Germline V gene sequence: CDR1 SGDLS, CDR2 YYNGEE. In the source study's methods: Quantification of nucleated cells was approximated via reference gene primer amplification. Only in-frame clones appear in the TCRdb table, and some are missing; sequencing was by immunoSEQ multiplex PCR. From that table come the V and J calls and clone size; the DNA was used to work out D and trimming. The profile covers about 270,000 clones, with about 89% appearing a single time and approximately 8.2% taken by the ten largest.

The receptor was derived from a man between 35 and 55 years old with active or convalescent COVID-19. The gene calls are TRBV9 and TRBJ1-1; D not certain. The material sequenced was peripheral blood. This CDR3 reads CASSVIAEGAEAFF. CDR3 bases: TGTGCCAGCAGCGTAATAGCGGAGGGCGCTGAAGCTTTCTTT. Together with reference TRBV9 and TRBJ1-1, the CDR3 gives the full variable domain: DSGVTQTPKHLITATGQRVTLRCSPRSGDLSVYWYQQSLDQGLQFLIQYYNGEERAKGNILERFSAQQFPDLHSELNLSSLELGDSALYFCASSVIAEGAEAFFGQGTRLTVV.